Below, one T cell receptor beta chain is given with its context. Sequencing was performed with immunoSEQ multiplex PCR; in TCRdb, only in-frame clones are kept and a portion is missing. Seen here are approximately 100,000 clones, approximately 87% observed once, and the top ten hold roughly 12%. Germline V gene data show CDR1 as KGHDR and CDR2 as SFDVKD. This CDR3 contains 12 residues. Trimming cost V 9 bases and J 4 bases, with 9 bases left between them. This record comes from a study of T cell responses to AZD1222 COVID-19 vaccine. Specimen: peripheral blood, collected on day 0 of AZD1222 vaccination. This chain uses TRBV24-1 with TRBJ1-5; D gene unclear. The TCR comes from an adult in good health. CDR3 sequence (DNA): TGTGCCACCTCCGCGGGGAATCAGCCCCAGCATTTT. This codes for CATSAGNQPQHF.